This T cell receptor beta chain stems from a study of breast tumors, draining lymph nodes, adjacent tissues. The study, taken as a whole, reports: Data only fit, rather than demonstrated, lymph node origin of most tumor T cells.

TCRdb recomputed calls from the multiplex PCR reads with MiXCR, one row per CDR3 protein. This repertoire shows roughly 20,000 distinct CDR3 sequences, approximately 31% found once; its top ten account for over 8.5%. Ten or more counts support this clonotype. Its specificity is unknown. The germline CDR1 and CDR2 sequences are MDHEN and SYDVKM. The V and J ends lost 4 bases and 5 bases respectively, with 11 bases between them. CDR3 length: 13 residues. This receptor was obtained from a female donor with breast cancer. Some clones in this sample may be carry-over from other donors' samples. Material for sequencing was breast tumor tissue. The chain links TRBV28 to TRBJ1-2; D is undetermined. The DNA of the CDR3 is TGTGCCAGCAGTTCATCGACGGATTATGGCTACACCTTC. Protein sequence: CASSSSTDYGYTF.